The present TCR beta chain was sequenced within a study of blood T cell repertoires in COVID-19. Study information: Specimens from acute and convalescent COVID-19 originated in the United States, Italy and Spain. Sample material is recorded as cDNA or gDNA derived from T cells, B-cell-depleted T cells, or PBMCs.

This clone was seen a handful of times. With V trimmed by 6 bases and J by 10 bases, 5 bases remained unmatched. The CDR3 has 14 amino acids. The germline CDR1 and CDR2 sequences are MNHEY and SVGAGI. In the original analysis: The assay estimated nucleated cells by amplifying reference gene primers. Data came from immunoSEQ multiplex PCR; TCRdb stores just in-frame clones and leaves some out. For V, J and clone size, that table is used; D and trimming come from the DNA. Of about 110,000 clones detected, 85% appear once; the ten largest clones hold 2.1%. This receptor was identified in a human donor in a cohort sampled during active COVID-19. The specimen was peripheral blood. The chain links TRBV6-5 to TRBJ2-1, with 14 positions matching TRBD2. The CDR3 is CASRGLAGGGEQFF. In DNA form, the CDR3 reads TGTGCCAGCAGAGGACTAGCGGGAGGTGGCGAGCAGTTCTTC.